In its sample, the clone carrying this T cell receptor (beta chain) is medium-sized. The data belong to a study of chronic HIV infection and antiretroviral therapy. The CDR3 is 12 residues long. The V and J ends lost 6 bases and 11 bases respectively, with 16 bases between them. A single record per CDR3 protein comes from TCRdb applying MiXCR to the 5' RACE reads. The sample has around 31,000 distinct CDR3 sequences, about 9.6% seen once. The V call is TRBV12-3 or TRBV12-4, the J call TRBJ2-5; possibly TRBD2 for D (6 bases). The specimen was peripheral blood. This TCR was recovered from an adult who had HIV and had not received antiretroviral therapy, or was an uninfected healthy control (not recorded which). CDR3 amino acids: CASRPGLLPQYF. CDR3 nucleotides: TGTGCCAGCAGACCGGGACTGCTTCCTCAGTACTTC.